This T cell receptor beta chain stems from a study of molecular identifiers for immune sequencing clone quantification. On the study more broadly: Split five ways in replicates, RNA from about 20,000 or 100,000 naive CD8 cells had four portions sequenced.

The study, taken as a whole, reports: Spiked Jurkat TCR RNA originating from one cell could reportedly be identified amid one million naive cells. Over 97% of effector molecules, yet under 1% of naive-cell molecules, were held by clones above 20 RNA copies.

The V gene's germline CDR1 is LGHNA and CDR2 YNFKEQ. V lost 3 bases to trimming and J lost 2 bases, with 14 bases between them. This CDR3 has 15 amino acids. As for this clonotype: Its target is unknown. A much larger clone differs from this one at a single base, so this may be a read error.

For bulk TCR libraries, previously described methods and listed TCR primers were used. TCRdb recomputed calls from the PCR reads with MiXCR, one row per CDR3 protein. The sample gives some 100,000 distinct CDR3 sequences, roughly 38% of which show up once; roughly 4.2% is in the top ten. This sequence was found in a human donor in good health. Some libraries in this study had Jurkat cell RNA spiked in. The chain combines TRBV4-2 with TRBJ2-7; D may be TRBD2 (5 bases). Sequenced sample: naive CD8+ T cells from blood, with Jurkat cell RNA spiked in. The subset is: FACS-sorted CD8+CD4-CCR7+CD45RA+ naive T cells. In nucleotides, the CDR3 is TGTGCCAGCAGCCACCACGCCGGGGAGACCTACGAGCAGTACTTC. Translated, it gives CASSHHAGETYEQYF.